The entry below gives a single TCR beta chain sequence along with its context. The antigen remains undetermined. This sample stems from a study of shared clonotypes between healthy human individuals. Study-wide points: Of the naive CD4 clonotypes, about 5.4% were shared across several donors.

Execution of the assay was at deep level. Libraries were prepared by immunoSEQ multiplex PCR; TCRdb keeps only in-frame clonotypes and omits some of them. Of approximately 2.4 million clones listed, 90% to 97% are singletons. This CDR3 comprises 14 residues. Trimming pared 3 bases from V and 2 bases from J, leaving 11 bases between. Germline values: CDR1 SGDLS, CDR2 YYNGEE. The V gene is TRBV9, the J gene TRBJ2-5, with D possibly being TRBD2 (6 bases). The sequenced sample consisted of naive CD4+ T cells sorted from blood. Subset here: CD45RA+ positively selected. This sequence was found in a man between 18 and 29 years old in good health. This chain's CDR3 is CASSEAGTQETQYF. DNA of the CDR3: TGTGCCAGCAGCGAGGCCGGGACTCAAGAGACCCAGTACTTC.